A selection of T cell receptor beta chains follows, all from one sample in a study of identical twins. TCRdb reprocessed the 5' RACE reads with MiXCR, giving one entry per CDR3 protein. The sample lists hundreds of thousands of distinct CDR3 sequences; roughly 12% were seen once. The same sample was also studied in work on yellow fever vaccine responses in identical twins.

Sequenced: CD8+ T cells sorted from blood. These receptors were taken from a woman under 30 in good health. Each CDR3 is given with its conserved first and last residue. D genes are given only for firm matches. Rows give clone size only sometimes, using once, few, many, or a class for an expanded clone.

clone_size: many; d_call: .; j_call: TRBJ2-1; cdr3_length: 12; v_call: TRBV27; cdr3_nt: TGTGTCGTCGGGTGGCCCCAGAATGAGCAGTTCTTC; cdr3_aa: CVVGWPQNEQFF
clone_size: many; d_call: .; j_call: TRBJ2-3; cdr3_length: 15; v_call: TRBV6-2/TRBV6-3; cdr3_nt: TGTGCCAGCAGTAGAACGACCGAGGGCACAGATACGCAGTATTTT; cdr3_aa: CASSRTTEGTDTQYF
clone_size: few; d_call: .; j_call: TRBJ1-1; cdr3_length: 13; v_call: TRBV27; cdr3_nt: TGTGCCAGCAGTGTGGGGGGAAGGACTGAAGCTTTCTTT; cdr3_aa: CASSVGGRTEAFF
clone_size: few; d_call: .; j_call: TRBJ2-7; cdr3_length: 13; v_call: TRBV7-6; cdr3_nt: TGTGCCAGCAGCTTATCTATGATCTACGAGCAGTACTTC; cdr3_aa: CASSLSMIYEQYF
clone_size: .; d_call: TRBD1; j_call: TRBJ2-2; cdr3_length: 15; v_call: TRBV25-1; cdr3_nt: TGTGCCAGCAGTACCCGGACAGGGGCGGACGGGGAGCTGTTTTTT; cdr3_aa: CASSTRTGADGELFF
clone_size: few; d_call: .; j_call: TRBJ2-2; cdr3_length: 12; v_call: TRBV25-1; cdr3_nt: TGTGCCAGCAGTGCACCGACTGGGGAGCTGTTTTTT; cdr3_aa: CASSAPTGELFF
clone_size: once; d_call: .; j_call: TRBJ2-1; cdr3_length: 14; v_call: TRBV19; cdr3_nt: TGTGCCAGTACTGGGGGGAGGGGGTGGGATGAGCAGTTCTTC; cdr3_aa: CASTGGRGWDEQFF
clone_size: .; d_call: TRBD2; j_call: TRBJ2-2; cdr3_length: 14; v_call: TRBV7-9; cdr3_nt: TGTGCCAGCAGCCCCGTGGGGGGGACCGGGGAGCTGTTTTTT; cdr3_aa: CASSPVGGTGELFF
clone_size: .; d_call: TRBD2; j_call: TRBJ2-1; cdr3_length: 18; v_call: TRBV10-2; cdr3_nt: TGCGCCAGCAGTGCGGTAGGAGTAGCGGGACTAGCCGCTGATGAGCAGTTCTTC; cdr3_aa: CASSAVGVAGLAADEQFF
clone_size: .; d_call: .; j_call: TRBJ2-7; cdr3_length: 14; v_call: TRBV9; cdr3_nt: TGTGCCACCAGCGTAGGTGAGGGATCCTACGAGCAGTACTTC; cdr3_aa: CATSVGEGSYEQYF
clone_size: few; d_call: TRBD2; j_call: TRBJ2-1; cdr3_length: 17; v_call: TRBV11-3; cdr3_nt: TGTGCCAGCAGCTTAGATGGGCTAGCGGGCTCCTACAATGAGCAGTTCTTC; cdr3_aa: CASSLDGLAGSYNEQFF
clone_size: few; d_call: .; j_call: TRBJ2-1; cdr3_length: 11; v_call: TRBV20-1; cdr3_nt: TGCAGTGCCCCGGGAGTAAGTGAGCAGTTCTTC; cdr3_aa: CSAPGVSEQFF
clone_size: many; d_call: .; j_call: TRBJ1-5; cdr3_length: 12; v_call: TRBV13; cdr3_nt: TGTGCCAGCAGCTGGGGGAATCAGCCCCAGCATTTT; cdr3_aa: CASSWGNQPQHF
clone_size: .; d_call: .; j_call: TRBJ2-1; cdr3_length: 15; v_call: TRBV6-2/TRBV6-3; cdr3_nt: TGTGCCAGCAGTTACTCTGGAGGGTTTGGCAATGAGCAGTTCTTC; cdr3_aa: CASSYSGGFGNEQFF
clone_size: .; d_call: .; j_call: TRBJ2-3; cdr3_length: 16; v_call: TRBV21-1; cdr3_nt: TGTGCCAGCAGCAAAGGGGTCCACGAGAAAGGAGATACGCAGTATTTT; cdr3_aa: CASSKGVHEKGDTQYF
clone_size: few; d_call: .; j_call: TRBJ1-1; cdr3_length: 13; v_call: TRBV4-1; cdr3_nt: TGCGCCAGCAGCCAGAGGGACGACACTGAAGCTTTCTTT; cdr3_aa: CASSQRDDTEAFF
clone_size: many; d_call: .; j_call: TRBJ2-2; cdr3_length: 14; v_call: TRBV4-1; cdr3_nt: TGCGCCAGCAACCGACTAGTGAACACCGGGGAGCTGTTTTTT; cdr3_aa: CASNRLVNTGELFF
clone_size: .; d_call: TRBD1; j_call: TRBJ2-3; cdr3_length: 16; v_call: TRBV5-5; cdr3_nt: TGTGCCAGCAGAACTCCCAGGGGGCAGGGCACAGATACGCAGTATTTT; cdr3_aa: CASRTPRGQGTDTQYF
clone_size: few; d_call: .; j_call: TRBJ1-1; cdr3_length: 15; v_call: TRBV6-1; cdr3_nt: TGTGCCAGCAGTGAGACAGGTTACATGAACACTGAAGCTTTCTTT; cdr3_aa: CASSETGYMNTEAFF
clone_size: .; d_call: TRBD1; j_call: TRBJ1-5; cdr3_length: 15; v_call: TRBV12-3/TRBV12-4; cdr3_nt: TGTGCCAGCAGCCAGGACAGGGTAGGGAATCAGCCCCAGCATTTT; cdr3_aa: CASSQDRVGNQPQHF
clone_size: few; d_call: TRBD2; j_call: TRBJ2-1; cdr3_length: 17; v_call: TRBV7-9; cdr3_nt: TGTGCCAGCCGCCCCTTAGATAGCGGGAGCTCCTACAATGAGCAGTTCTTC; cdr3_aa: CASRPLDSGSSYNEQFF
clone_size: few; d_call: .; j_call: TRBJ1-4; cdr3_length: 13; v_call: TRBV6-1; cdr3_nt: TGTGCCAGCGGCCGGGACACGAATGAAAAACTGTTTTTT; cdr3_aa: CASGRDTNEKLFF
clone_size: .; d_call: .; j_call: TRBJ1-2; cdr3_length: 13; v_call: TRBV27; cdr3_nt: TGTGCCAGCAGTTTAGGGGTAGGGAACGGCTACACCTTC; cdr3_aa: CASSLGVGNGYTF
clone_size: many; d_call: .; j_call: TRBJ2-7; cdr3_length: 14; v_call: TRBV9; cdr3_nt: TGTGCCAGCAGCGTAGGTGCAGGCACCTACGAGCAGTACTTC; cdr3_aa: CASSVGAGTYEQYF
clone_size: .; d_call: .; j_call: TRBJ1-2; cdr3_length: 14; v_call: TRBV3-1; cdr3_nt: TGTGCCAGCAGCCCTCCAGCGGGGGACTATGGCTACACCTTC; cdr3_aa: CASSPPAGDYGYTF
clone_size: many; d_call: .; j_call: TRBJ2-5; cdr3_length: 17; v_call: TRBV12-3/TRBV12-4; cdr3_nt: TGTGCCAGCAGTTTCCCCACAGGGTTGAGGGGCAAAGAGACCCAGTACTTC; cdr3_aa: CASSFPTGLRGKETQYF
clone_size: .; d_call: TRBD2; j_call: TRBJ2-1; cdr3_length: 16; v_call: TRBV24-1; cdr3_nt: TGTGCCACCAGTGATCCCCTAGCGGGTCCCTACAATGAGCAGTTCTTC; cdr3_aa: CATSDPLAGPYNEQFF
clone_size: .; d_call: TRBD1; j_call: TRBJ2-3; cdr3_length: 18; v_call: TRBV3-1; cdr3_nt: TGTGCCAGCAGCCAAGTCCGGACAGGGGGCGGCGGCACAGATACGCAGTATTTT; cdr3_aa: CASSQVRTGGGGTDTQYF
clone_size: .; d_call: .; j_call: TRBJ1-2; cdr3_length: 16; v_call: TRBV29-1; cdr3_nt: TGCAGCGTTGAAGGCCCCGAAGGGAGCGCTAACTATGGCTACACCTTC; cdr3_aa: CSVEGPEGSANYGYTF
clone_size: few; d_call: TRBD2; j_call: TRBJ2-7; cdr3_length: 16; v_call: TRBV20-1; cdr3_nt: TGCAGTGCATCCGGGACTAGCGGGAGGGCCATCGACGAGCAGTACTTC; cdr3_aa: CSASGTSGRAIDEQYF
clone_size: few; d_call: TRBD1; j_call: TRBJ1-1; cdr3_length: 17; v_call: TRBV5-5; cdr3_nt: TGTGCCAGCAGCCTACCAGGACAGGGTGGGTCGAACACTGAAGCTTTCTTT; cdr3_aa: CASSLPGQGGSNTEAFF